Following are 17 T cell receptor beta chains from one sample sequenced in a study of T cells in Graves' hyperthyroidism and ophthalmopathy (dated by TCRdb to the late 2010s). Library preparation used multiplex PCR. The instrument given in TCRdb is Illumina HiSeq 2000. TCR beta CDR3 regions were amplified from RNA transcripts. A first-round RT-PCR of the TCR CDR3 used the HTBI primer set with the Qiagen OneStep RT-PCR kit. TCRdb reprocessing: public reads trimmed at Q25 with fastp, clones called with MiXCR, in-frame beta chains kept. Here each entry gathers all rows of one CDR3 protein and keeps the most common genes and DNA. Counted in this sample were about 420,000 distinct CDR3 sequences; roughly 15% of them appeared once. The ten top clones hold 5% to 6% of the sample. The sequenced sample consisted of blood. These receptors were collected from a young woman with Graves' hyperthyroidism.

This clonotype was found many times. The rearrangement uses TRBV6-5 and TRBJ2-5, with 11 positions matching TRBD2. Trimming took 2 bases from V and 0 from J; bases not matched to a gene: 5. The germline CDR1 and CDR2 sequences are MNHEY and SVGAGI. The CDR3 runs to 17 residues. The CDR3 is CASSYGSSGRYQETQYF. The CDR3 DNA follows: TGTGCCAGCAGTTACGGGTCTAGCGGGAGGTACCAAGAGACCCAGTACTTC.

This clonotype was recorded at least ten times. V gene TRBV7-6 combines with J gene TRBJ2-3, with D possibly TRBD2 on 5 matching bases. Germline CDR1 is SGHVS and CDR2 is FNYEAQ. The CDR3 is 16 amino acids. V was trimmed by 3 bases and J by 4 bases, leaving 17 bases between them. The CDR3 is CASSLAWGSAADTQYF. The CDR3 region has the DNA TGTGCCAGCAGCTTGGCTTGGGGTAGCGCGGCAGATACGCAGTATTTT.

This clonotype was recorded many times. The rearrangement joins TRBV6-1 to TRBJ2-3; D unresolved. Germline loops: CDR1 MNHNS, CDR2 SASEGT. CDR3 length equals 15 residues. V lost 6 bases and J lost 0, with 13 bases in between. In nucleotides, the CDR3 is TGTGCCAGCAGCCCATGGGCGAGTAGCACAGATACGCAGTATTTT. Amino acid sequence: CASSPWASSTDTQYF.

This clonotype came up a few times. The chain combines TRBV20-1 with TRBJ1-6; TRBD1 might be the D (6 bases). The germline CDR1 and CDR2 sequences are DFQATT and SNEGSKA (reference sequence). With 3 bases removed from V and 5 bases from J, the gap between germline ends came to 14 bases. The CDR3 runs to 15 residues. CDR3 in DNA: TGCAGTGCTAGGTCCGCGACAGGCAATAATTCACCCCTCCACTTT. Amino acids: CSARSATGNNSPLHF.

This clonotype was counted between two and nine times. The V gene is TRBV20-1, the J gene TRBJ2-1; 9 bases are a match to TRBD2. Germline V gives CDR1 DFQATT, CDR2 SNEGSKA (reference sequence). The CDR3 is made up of 18 amino acids. V lost 6 bases and J lost 2; bases outside the gene matches: 17. Here the CDR3 DNA reads TGCAGTGCGGGAGGGGCGAGCGGGAGGACTAGCGCCTACAATGAGCAGTTCTTC. Encoded protein: CSAGGASGRTSAYNEQFF.

This clonotype appeared many times. This chain connects TRBV30 to TRBJ1-5; D unresolved. CDR1 is GTSNPN, CDR2 SVGIG, per germline (reference sequence). The CDR3 runs to 13 residues. V lost 3 bases and J 0 bases, leaving 6 bases between the germline ends. CDR3 sequence (DNA): TGTGCCTGGAGCTCACATAGCAATCAGCCCCAGCATTTT. Translating gives CAWSSHSNQPQHF.

This clonotype was seen ten or more times. The genes are TRBV20-1 and TRBJ2-7; 7 bases agree with TRBD1. The CDR3 is made up of 15 amino acids. V lost 2 bases and J lost 3; bases outside the gene matches: 10. CDR1 and CDR2 (germline): DFQATT, SNEGSKA (reference sequence). DNA of the CDR3: TGCAGTGCTAGACACCCTACCGGGGACAGCTACGAGCAGTACTTC. This sequence encodes CSARHPTGDSYEQYF.

The gene calls are TRBV29-1 and TRBJ1-1; D is possibly TRBD1 (6 bases). This CDR3 region has 13 residues. The V end lost 6 bases, the J end lost 2 bases, and 13 bases lay between the germline ends. Germline CDR1 reads SQVTM; CDR2 reads ANQGSEA. The CDR3 sequence: CSVVDSRNTEAFF. The CDR3 bases are TGCAGCGTCGTGGACAGTCGAAACACTGAAGCTTTCTTT.

This clonotype was recorded many times. This rearrangement joins TRBV20-1 to TRBJ1-1, with 7 nucleotides matching TRBD1. Trimming took 1 base from V and 2 from J; bases not matched to a gene: 7. The CDR3 is 15 amino acids. CDR1 and CDR2 (germline): DFQATT, SNEGSKA (reference sequence). CDR3 DNA: TGCAGTGCTAGAGCCAAACAGGGGATAAACACTGAAGCTTTCTTT. Translating it yields CSARAKQGINTEAFF.

In this sample, this clonotype turned up many times. V gene TRBV5-1 combines with J gene TRBJ1-1; tentatively, D is TRBD1 (6 bases). The CDR3 is 14 amino acids. Per the germline V gene, CDR1 is SGHRS and CDR2 is YFSETQ. The germline V and J ends were trimmed by 0 bases and 0 bases, with 6 bases remaining between them. The CDR3: CASSLEGVNTEAFF. The DNA of the CDR3 is TGCGCCAGCAGCTTGGAGGGGGTGAACACTGAAGCTTTCTTT. The entire variable domain, with the rest obtained from reference TRBV5-1 and TRBJ1-1, is as follows: KAGVTQTPRYLIKTRGQQVTLSCSPISGHRSVSWYQQTPGQGLQFLFEYFSETQRNKGNFPGRFSGRQFSNSRSEMNVSTLELGDSALYLCASSLEGVNTEAFFGQGTRLTVV.

This clonotype was seen ten or more times. The chain is built from TRBV2 and TRBJ2-1; D gene uncertain. CDR1 is SNHLY and CDR2 is FYNNEI in the germline V gene. This CDR3 comprises 15 residues. V lost 6 bases and J lost 0, with 12 bases in between. CDR3 in DNA: TGTGCCAGCAGCGTTGGACGTAGCTCCTACAATGAGCAGTTCTTC. Translating gives CASSVGRSSYNEQFF.

This chain joins TRBV19 and TRBJ2-3, with D possibly matching TRBD1 (6 bases). The CDR3 consists of 17 residues. The germline V and J ends were trimmed by 3 bases and 2 bases, with 18 bases remaining between them. CDR1 and CDR2 (germline): LNHDA, SQIVND (reference sequence). The CDR3 DNA sequence: TGTGCCAGTAGTATTCACCGGGACATCTCGTTCACAGATACGCAGTATTTT. This gives the protein CASSIHRDISFTDTQYF.

The sample holds a few counts of this clonotype. The chain combines TRBV28 with TRBJ1-1; D might be TRBD1 (5 bases). The V and J ends lost 7 bases and 3 bases respectively, with 12 bases between them. The germline gives CDR1 MDHEN, CDR2 SYDVKM. The CDR3 is 13 amino acids. CDR3 protein: CASNLQGDTEAFF. Written as DNA, the CDR3 is TGTGCCAGCAATCTTCAAGGGGACACTGAAGCTTTCTTT.

This clonotype was counted ten times or more. V gene TRBV7-2 combines with J gene TRBJ1-1; 8 bases fit TRBD1. Germline loops: CDR1 SGHTA, CDR2 FQGNSA. The V segment lost 5 bases and the J segment 3 bases; nucleotides outside the gene matches: 11. The CDR3 is 16 residues long. The CDR3: CASSRPQGAGDTEAFF. The CDR3 nucleotides read TGTGCCAGCAGCAGACCTCAGGGGGCGGGTGACACTGAAGCTTTCTTT.

In its sample, this clonotype was seen many times. J is TRBJ2-3 and V is TRBV12-3 or TRBV12-4, with 9 bases fitting TRBD2. Trimming took 3 bases from V and 2 from J; bases not matched to a gene: 9. The CDR3 totals 17 residues. The CDR3 is CASSFEAGGMFTDTQYF. The CDR3 DNA sequence: TGTGCCAGCAGTTTCGAAGCGGGAGGAATGTTCACAGATACGCAGTATTTT.

This chain connects TRBV20-1 to TRBJ2-7; TRBD1 matches 11 bases. The trim removed 5 bases at V and 7 bases at J, leaving 13 bases unmatched. The length of the CDR3 is 15 residues. The germline gives CDR1 DFQATT, CDR2 SNEGSKA (reference sequence). The CDR3 DNA is TGCAGTGCTTCCACCGGGACAGGGGGATCTGGGGAGCAGTACTTC. It yields the protein CSASTGTGGSGEQYF.

This clonotype was recorded many times. The genes are TRBV9 and TRBJ2-3, with D perhaps matching TRBD1 (6 bases). The CDR3 extends over 16 amino acids. The V gene lost 4 bases and the J gene lost 0 bases, with 15 bases spanning the gap. In germline, CDR1 is SGDLS, CDR2 YYNGEE. CDR3 residues: CASSLTDRISTDTQYF. For the CDR3, the DNA is TGTGCCAGCAGCCTCACCGACAGGATAAGCACAGATACGCAGTATTTT.